These T cell receptor beta chains were read from a single sample in a study of T cells in Graves' hyperthyroidism and ophthalmopathy. TCRdb passed the multiplex PCR reads through MiXCR, listing each CDR3 protein once. The data hold roughly 300,000 distinct CDR3 sequences, with roughly 13% observed a single time. Sequencing was performed on blood. Receptors originate from a woman in her twenties or thirties with Graves' hyperthyroidism. Both conserved end residues are part of each CDR3.

>TRBV12-3/TRBV12-4|17
CASSSAGGPLLSYEQYF
>TRBV6-6|18
CASSYSLAGQGGYTEAFF
>TRBV6-1|14
CASSQGTSGYEQYF
>TRBV7-2|15
CASSSPGSKRLGYTF
>TRBV20-1|15
CSAREKGTGNTEAFF
>TRBV20-1|11
CSGGLSYGYTF
>TRBV12-3/TRBV12-4|16
CASRPSESRSDNEQFF
>TRBV28|15
CASNTRVTQVDEQYF
>TRBV9|14
CASSVASGANVLTF
>TRBV3-1|15
CASSQAWAPTDTQYF
>TRBV28|17
CASSSLWWDRGREKLFF
>TRBV11-2|15
CASSPEATVGYEQYF
>TRBV5-1|13
CASRSQGGGEQYF
>TRBV5-4|15
CASSLEKMGAGELFF
>TRBV3-1|15
CASSPRDRFSYEQYF
>TRBV25-1|15
CASSEWSSGYNEQFF
>TRBV12-5|15
CASGLVGGIGNTIYF
>TRBV27|18
CASSSIKGVAGPGDTQYF
>TRBV2|15
CASKNASGAYNEQFF
>TRBV20-1|15
CSAQPLDRGTDTQYF
>TRBV5-1|16
CASSLDGGSSYNEQFF
>TRBV20-1|18
CSARDLMGGAGSGTEAFF
>TRBV28|13
CASSPVGTAEAFF
>TRBV29-1|12
CSVELDGGELFF
>TRBV6-6|16
CASSYFGASGGYEQYF
>TRBV20-1|13
CSARGSSPDEQFF
>TRBV20-1|18
CSARDPGTPSVVGSPLHF
>TRBV11-1|17
CASSLGRLAGIQETQYF
>TRBV3-1|15
CASSQDSGRAYEQYF
>TRBV3-1|12
CASSQGPYEQFF
>TRBV20-1|15
CSARSGRADSYEQYF
>TRBV6-1|13
CASRSSGFGTQYF
>TRBV15|17
CATSRKKLAGATDTQYF
>TRBV27|14
CASSLAGAGYEQYF
>TRBV2|13
CAKQSSGAHVLTF
>TRBV7-2|14
CASSQDRVVETQYF
>TRBV3-1|13
CASSLTLGWPQHF
>TRBV7-3|16
CASSPNTVLAYNEQFF
>TRBV9|17
CASSVVSSGGPYNEQFF
>TRBV5-6|15
CASSLLQALIDEQYF
>TRBV7-9|13
CASSLGIQETQYF
>TRBV12-3/TRBV12-4|15
CASSFWGTGEYEQYF